The 9 T cell receptor beta chains presented below share a single source sample, sequenced in a study of blood T cell repertoires in COVID-19. The data were produced by immunoSEQ multiplex PCR, yet TCRdb's version contains in-frame clones alone and is incomplete. The sample lists some 400,000 clones; under 90% were seen once. The sample taken for sequencing was PBMCs or T cells enriched from blood (not recorded which). These TCRs come from a woman aged 30 to 39 who had recovered from COVID-19.

This clone was counted a single time. The chain joins TRBV5-1 to TRBJ2-7; TRBD1 agrees at 9 bases. Germline V CDR1 and CDR2: SGHRS, YFSETQ. This CDR3 has 15 residues. The V gene end was trimmed by 3 bases and the J gene end by 6 bases; junction bases not matched to a gene: 10. CDR3 coding DNA: TGCGCCAGCAGCTCGTGGGACAGGGTGATCTCCGAGCAGTACTTC. Protein sequence: CASSSWDRVISEQYF.

The chain links TRBV3-1 (or the pseudogene TRBV3-2) to TRBJ2-7; TRBD1 is a possible D gene (5 bases). Germline assignment: CDR1 LGHDT and CDR2 YNNKEL (reference sequence). The CDR3 spans 16 residues. V was pared by 2 bases and J by 3 bases, with 17 bases between. The CDR3 coding sequence is TGTGCCAGCAGCCAACAACATCAGGGTATTCTCTACGAGCAGTACTTC. This sequence encodes CASSQQHQGILYEQYF.

This clone was found once. The genes are TRBV12-3 or TRBV12-4 and TRBJ2-3; D gene uncertain. The CDR3 totals 13 residues. V was trimmed by 3 bases and J by 7 bases, leaving 11 bases between them. The CDR3 spells CASSFPSGYTQYF. The DNA of the CDR3 is TGTGCCAGCAGTTTCCCTAGTGGGTATACGCAGTATTTT.

The chain recombines TRBV9 with TRBJ1-2; 7 bases line up with TRBD1. The J segment lost 4 bases and the V segment lost 4 bases, leaving 10 bases of the junction unmatched. The CDR3 is 15 amino acids. Germline V CDR1 and CDR2: SGDLS, YYNGEE. The CDR3 region is CASSPGDSSGYGYTF. CDR3 nucleotide sequence: TGTGCCAGCAGCCCAGGGGACAGCTCGGGCTATGGCTACACCTTC.

Only one count was recorded for this clone. The chain employs TRBV5-1 and TRBJ1-1; 7 bases map to TRBD1. Looked up from germline, CDR1 is SGHRS and CDR2 is YFSETQ. The CDR3 covers 17 residues. Trimming cost V 7 bases and J 0 bases; bases outside gene matches: 15. CDR3 sequence reads: CASSPDGQAAMNTEAFF. The CDR3 DNA is TGCGCCAGCTCCCCCGATGGACAGGCCGCTATGAACACTGAAGCTTTCTTT. Based on the CDR3 plus reference TRBV5-1 and TRBJ1-1, the full variable domain is KAGVTQTPRYLIKTRGQQVTLSCSPISGHRSVSWYQQTPGQGLQFLFEYFSETQRNKGNFPGRFSGRQFSNSRSEMNVSTLELGDSALYLCASSPDGQAAMNTEAFFGQGTRLTVV.

The chain carries TRBV11-2 and TRBJ2-7; the match to TRBD2 covers 13 bases. Per germline, CDR1 SGHAT and CDR2 FQNNGV. This CDR3 spans 15 amino acids. The junction had 4 bases not matched to a gene; V was cut back by 5 bases and J by 3 bases. CDR3 protein: CASSPGLAGNYEQYF. In DNA form, the CDR3 reads TGTGCCAGCAGCCCGGGACTAGCGGGGAACTACGAGCAGTACTTC.

This sequence joins TRBV6-5 and TRBJ2-3; no clear D. Trimming took 7 bases from V and 2 from J, leaving 10 bases between them. CDR1 is MNHEY and CDR2 is SVGAGI in the germline V gene. The CDR3 is 13 residues long. CDR3 bases: TGTGCCAGCAAGGAAGGAGTCACAGATACGCAGTATTTT. This gives the protein CASKEGVTDTQYF.

The rearrangement uses TRBV9 and TRBJ2-7, with 7 positions matching TRBD1. Germline V gene data show CDR1 as SGDLS and CDR2 as YYNGEE. Unmatched junction bases numbered 7, after V lost 4 bases and J lost 3 bases. The length of the CDR3 is 14 residues. CDR3 sequence reads: CASSRGGSHYEQYF. The CDR3 DNA sequence: TGTGCCAGCAGCAGAGGGGGCAGCCACTACGAGCAGTACTTC.

The chain combines TRBV28 with TRBJ2-7; D perhaps matches TRBD2 (6 bases). The CDR3 is 16 residues long. V dropped 3 bases and J dropped 4 bases, with 19 bases sitting between them. Germline CDR1 is MDHEN and CDR2 is SYDVKM. The CDR3 region is CASSFGTEMVGYEQYF. For the CDR3, the DNA is TGTGCCAGCAGTTTTGGGACTGAGATGGTGGGATACGAGCAGTACTTC.